Following are 17 T cell receptor beta chains from one sample sequenced in a study of blood T cell repertoires in COVID-19. Clones were sequenced by immunoSEQ multiplex PCR, and TCRdb holds only the in-frame ones, with some missing. The table includes fewer than 250,000 clones, approximately 86% detected once. Input material: peripheral blood. Receptors were obtained from a middle-aged man with acute or convalescent COVID-19.

This clone was recorded once. This chain joins TRBV4-1 and TRBJ2-5; 7 bases map to TRBD2. The CDR3 consists of 14 residues. CDR1 is MGHRA and CDR2 is YSYEKL in the germline V gene. V lost 4 bases and J lost 5; bases outside the gene matches: 7. The CDR3 DNA reads TGCGCCAGCAGCCCAAGGACTAGTGCTGAGACCCAGTACTTC. Translation: CASSPRTSAETQYF.

The V and J genes are TRBV7-2 and TRBJ2-7; 11 positions match TRBD2. Germline-derived CDR1 and CDR2 are SGHTA and FQGNSA. The CDR3 contains 16 residues. Trimming removed 7 bases from V and 3 bases from J; junction bases left unmatched: 11. The CDR3 nucleotides are TGTGCCAGCATCTTGGGTCCGGGACTAGCGGTCTACGAGCAGTACTTC. This sequence encodes CASILGPGLAVYEQYF.

The rearrangement joins TRBV15 to TRBJ2-2, with no clear D. CDR3 length: 14 amino acids. Germline loops: CDR1 LNHNV, CDR2 YYDKDF (reference sequence). Trimming cost V 7 bases and J 0 bases, with 9 bases left between them. The CDR3 spells CATTHEANTGELFF. In DNA form, the CDR3 reads TGTGCCACCACACACGAAGCGAACACCGGGGAGCTGTTTTTT.

J is TRBJ2-7 and V is TRBV5-1; TRBD1 might be the D (6 bases). Between the trimmed V and J ends, which lost 2 bases and 4 bases, there was a span of 13 bases. Germline CDR1 SGHRS, CDR2 YFSETQ. This CDR3 contains 14 residues. The CDR3 is CASSLVQGNYEQYF. Written as DNA, the CDR3 is TGCGCCAGCAGCTTAGTGCAGGGGAATTACGAGCAGTACTTC.

The rearrangement joins TRBV12-3 or TRBV12-4 to TRBJ2-1, with D unclear. Trimming cost V 6 bases and J 0 bases, with 6 bases left between them. The CDR3 extends over 13 amino acids. Written as DNA, the CDR3 is TGTGCCAGCAGCCCTAGCTCCTACAATGAGCAGTTCTTC. Translated: CASSPSSYNEQFF.

The chain's CDR3 is CASRVLPGLAGAPGYEQYF. CDR3 bases: TGTGCCAGCAGAGTACTTCCTGGACTAGCGGGAGCCCCGGGCTACGAGCAGTACTTC. The V and J genes are TRBV6-9 and TRBJ2-7; 13 bases line up with TRBD2. Germline CDR1 and CDR2: MNHGY and SVAAGI. Trimming removed 6 bases from V and 3 bases from J; junction bases left unmatched: 17. The CDR3 is made up of 19 amino acids.

V gene TRBV5-1 combines with J gene TRBJ2-1; TRBD2 matches 10 bases. CDR3 length: 17 amino acids. V lost 5 bases, J lost 4 bases, and 12 bases stayed unmatched. Germline V gives CDR1 SGHRS, CDR2 YFSETQ. DNA of the CDR3: TGCGCCAGCAGACACCGGCCTAGCGGGAGTTCGTACAATGAGCAGTTCTTC. Amino acid sequence: CASRHRPSGSSYNEQFF.

The CDR3 DNA reads as TGTGCCAGCAGGCCTTGGACAGGGACCTATGGCTACACCTTC. Its translation: CASRPWTGTYGYTF. The chain carries TRBV27 and TRBJ1-2; 8 nucleotides match TRBD1. Per germline, CDR1 MNHEY and CDR2 SMNVEV (reference sequence). V trimming: 6 bases; J trimming: 4 bases; junction bases outside the gene matches: 7. The CDR3 is made up of 14 amino acids.

On this clone itself: The germline gene is not matched at one end of the junction; a read error may be the cause. V and J are TRBV10-3 and TRBJ1-3, with D maybe TRBD1 (5 bases). The CDR3 is 12 residues long. Germline CDR1 is ENHRY and CDR2 is SYGVKD. The CDR3 DNA reads as TGTGCCATAAGTGAAGGGGCAAACACCATATATTTT. Its protein product is CAISEGANTIYF.

V is TRBV7-9 and J is TRBJ1-3; tentative D call: TRBD1 (5 bases). The CDR3 spans 14 residues. V was shortened by 5 bases and J by 2 bases, with 10 bases between the two germline ends. The V gene's germline CDR1 is SEHNR and CDR2 FQNEAQ (reference sequence). In DNA form, the CDR3 reads TGTGCCAGCAGCACCGGGGGGGCTGGAAACACCATATATTTT. Amino acids: CASSTGGAGNTIYF.

This clone has only one observation. This chain joins TRBV19 and TRBJ1-5, with D unclear. CDR3 length: 14 residues. V was clipped by 4 bases and J by 7 bases, with 14 bases between them. Looked up from germline, CDR1 is LNHDA and CDR2 is SQIVND (reference sequence). The CDR3 loop is CASSTPTAGQPQHF. The CDR3 DNA reads TGTGCCAGTAGTACCCCCACGGCGGGGCAGCCCCAGCATTTT. Filled out from reference TRBV19 and TRBJ1-5, the complete variable domain reads DGGITQSPKYLFRKEGQNVTLSCEQNLNHDAMYWYRQDPGQGLRLIYYSQIVNDFQKGDIAEGYSVSREKKESFPLTVTSAQKNPTAFYLCASSTPTAGQPQHFGDGTRLSIL.

This clone was seen more than once but under ten times. V usage is TRBV28 and J usage is TRBJ1-4, with D perhaps matching TRBD1 (6 bases). The CDR3 is 16 amino acids. Trimming took off 6 bases at V and 5 bases at J, with 19 bases between the two ends. Germline lookup yields CDR1 MDHEN and CDR2 SYDVKM. The CDR3 DNA sequence: TGTGCCAGCAGCCCCCCACCGCCAGGGGAGAATGAAAAACTGTTTTTT. This gives the protein CASSPPPPGENEKLFF. Looking up the rest from reference TRBV28 and TRBJ1-4 gives the full variable domain: DVKVTQSSRYLVKRTGEKVFLECVQDMDHENMFWYRQDPGLGLRLIYFSYDVKMKEKGDIPEGYSVSREKKERFSLILESASTNQTSMYLCASSPPPPGENEKLFFGSGTQLSVL.

This clone was seen more than once but under ten times. CDR3 coding DNA: TGTGCCAGCAGCTTTCAGGGGCAGGTGGGGAATTCACCCCTCCACTTT. Translating gives CASSFQGQVGNSPLHF. This chain uses TRBV7-9 with TRBJ1-6, with D possibly being TRBD1 (6 bases). Germline CDR1 reads SEHNR; CDR2 reads FQNEAQ (reference sequence). This CDR3 is built from 16 residues. V lost 3 bases and J 7 bases, leaving 16 bases between the germline ends.

This sequence joins TRBV6-5 and TRBJ1-3; TRBD1 is a possible D gene (6 bases). Trimming pared 10 bases from V and 4 bases from J, leaving 17 bases between. This CDR3 region has 14 residues. Per germline, CDR1 MNHEY and CDR2 SVGAGI. The CDR3 DNA sequence: TGTGCCATCGGATTGGGGGCAGCCGGAAACACCATATATTTT. This sequence encodes CAIGLGAAGNTIYF.

The genes are TRBV19 and TRBJ1-1; D possibly corresponds to TRBD1 (5 bases). This CDR3 is 11 amino acids long. CDR1 LNHDA and CDR2 SQIVND come from the germline V gene (reference sequence). V was trimmed by 10 bases and J by 1 base, leaving 7 bases between them. In DNA, the CDR3 is TGTGCCACTACAGGGAACACTGAAGCTTTCTTT. Translated: CATTGNTEAFF. Based on the CDR3 plus reference TRBV19 and TRBJ1-1, the full variable domain is DGGITQSPKYLFRKEGQNVTLSCEQNLNHDAMYWYRQDPGQGLRLIYYSQIVNDFQKGDIAEGYSVSREKKESFPLTVTSAQKNPTAFYLCATTGNTEAFFGQGTRLTVV.

The genes are TRBV5-4 and TRBJ2-7, with TRBD1 as a possible D gene (6 bases). The CDR3 has 14 residues. V was trimmed by 4 bases and J by 1 base, leaving 12 bases between them. Germline-derived CDR1 and CDR2 are SGHNT and YYREEE (reference sequence). As DNA, the CDR3 is TGTGCCAGCAGCCGGACAGCACCTTCCTACGAGCAGTACTTC. Translated, it gives CASSRTAPSYEQYF.

The rearrangement uses TRBV5-1 and TRBJ2-3, with D possibly matching TRBD1 (6 bases). Deletions cut 7 bases from V and 4 bases from J, with 16 bases between. Germline loops: CDR1 SGHRS, CDR2 YFSETQ. The CDR3 contains 14 residues. The CDR3 sequence is CASATGMVPDTQYF. CDR3 bases: TGCGCCAGCGCTACAGGGATGGTCCCAGATACGCAGTATTTT.